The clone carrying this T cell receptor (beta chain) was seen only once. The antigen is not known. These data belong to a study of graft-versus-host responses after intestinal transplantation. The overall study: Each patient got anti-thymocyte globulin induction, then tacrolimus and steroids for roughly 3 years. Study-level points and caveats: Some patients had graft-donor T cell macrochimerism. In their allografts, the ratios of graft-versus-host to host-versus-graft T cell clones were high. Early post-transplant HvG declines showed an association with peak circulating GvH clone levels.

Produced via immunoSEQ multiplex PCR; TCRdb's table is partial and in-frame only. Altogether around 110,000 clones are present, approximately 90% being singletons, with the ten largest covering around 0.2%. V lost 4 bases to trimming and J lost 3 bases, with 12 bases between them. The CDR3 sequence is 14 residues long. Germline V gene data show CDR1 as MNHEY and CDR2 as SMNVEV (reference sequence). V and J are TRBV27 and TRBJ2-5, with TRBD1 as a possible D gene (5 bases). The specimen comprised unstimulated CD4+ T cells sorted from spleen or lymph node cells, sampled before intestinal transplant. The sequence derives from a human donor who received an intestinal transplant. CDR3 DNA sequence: TGTGCCAGCAGTTCCGGACATTCCAAAGAGACCCAGTACTTC. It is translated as CASSSGHSKETQYF.